The entry below gives a single TCR beta chain sequence along with its context. Its antigen is currently unknown. TCRdb called the reads again in MiXCR, with one record for every CDR3 protein. Seen here are approximately 9,300 distinct CDR3 sequences, about 18% observed once, and the top ten hold about 1.2%. Looked up from germline, CDR1 is DFQATT and CDR2 is SNEGSKA (reference sequence). V was trimmed by 1 base and J by 7 bases, leaving 19 bases between them. The CDR3 extends over 16 amino acids. This entry is derived from a study of liver allograft versus peripheral blood T cells. Whole-study context: Peripheral blood of the recipients supplied T cell receptor repertoires that were compared with those in transplanted livers.

Findings of the study overall: Liver allograft T cell receptor repertoires were reported to differ from peripheral blood repertoires.

This chain joins TRBV20-1 and TRBJ1-4, with D perhaps matching TRBD1 (6 bases). The source of this sequence is a human patient who had a liver transplant. Some T cells may be graft donor cells. The CDR3 DNA reads TGCAGTGCTAGAGCCGCGGGCGGGGGGCTTGGTGAAAAACTGTTTTTT. Protein product: CSARAAGGGLGEKLFF.